This T cell receptor (beta chain) is drawn from a study of blood T cell repertoires in COVID-19. In the study overall: The United States, Italy and Spain provided the acute and convalescent COVID-19 samples. In each case, the material was cDNA or gDNA derived from T cells, B-cell-depleted T cells, or PBMCs.

The V gene lost 4 bases and the J gene lost 1 base, with 8 bases spanning the gap. Looked up from germline, CDR1 is LNHDA and CDR2 is SQIVND (reference sequence). CDR3 length: 14 amino acids. Study processing details: Amplification of reference gene primers was used by the study to estimate nucleated cell counts. Only in-frame clones appear in the TCRdb table, and some are missing; sequencing was by immunoSEQ multiplex PCR. V, J and clone size are taken as reported in that table, and D and trimming were inferred from the DNA itself. Of about 13,000 clones in the sample, approximately 90% were seen once.

Sequences were obtained from peripheral blood. The receptor was isolated from a human donor in a cohort sampled during active COVID-19. This chain links TRBV19 with TRBJ1-5, with TRBD1 as a possible D gene (6 bases). The CDR3 loop is CASSKDRSNQPQHF. The CDR3, as DNA: TGTGCCAGTAGTAAAGACAGGAGCAATCAGCCCCAGCATTTT.